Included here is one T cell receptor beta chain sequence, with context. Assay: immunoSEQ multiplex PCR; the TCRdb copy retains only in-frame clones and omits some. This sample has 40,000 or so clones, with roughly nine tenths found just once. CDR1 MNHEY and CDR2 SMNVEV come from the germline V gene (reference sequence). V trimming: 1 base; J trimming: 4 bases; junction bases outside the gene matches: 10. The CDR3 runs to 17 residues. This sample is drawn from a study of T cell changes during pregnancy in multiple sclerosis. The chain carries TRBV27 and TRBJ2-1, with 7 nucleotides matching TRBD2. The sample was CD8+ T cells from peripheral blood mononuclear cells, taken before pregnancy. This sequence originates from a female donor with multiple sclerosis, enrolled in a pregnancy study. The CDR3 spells CASSLLPGASGYNEQFF. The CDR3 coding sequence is TGTGCCAGCAGTTTATTACCCGGGGCTAGCGGATACAATGAGCAGTTCTTC.